This T cell receptor beta chain was observed in a study of T cell responses to AZD1222 COVID-19 vaccine. Study observations and caveats: Breadth and depth of Spike-specific TCRs rose after two AZD1222 doses.

Assay: immunoSEQ multiplex PCR; the TCRdb copy retains only in-frame clones and omits some. This table holds roughly 160,000 clones, around 88% found once. About this clone: Its antigen is unidentified.

The sequence was obtained from an adult who received the AZD1222 COVID-19 vaccine. The sample was peripheral blood, taken 28 days after the second AZD1222 dose.

The CDR3 reads CASSTYPENEQFF. In DNA form, the CDR3 reads TGCGCCAGCAGCACCTACCCAGAAAATGAGCAGTTCTTC. The genes are TRBV5-1 and TRBJ2-1, with D unclear. Germline V gene sequence: CDR1 SGHRS, CDR2 YFSETQ. V was trimmed by 4 bases and J by 7 bases, leaving 12 bases between them. The CDR3 runs 13 residues.